Following are 14 T cell receptor beta chains from one sample sequenced in a study of glioma-infiltrating T cells. Using RNA template, CDR3s of TCR alpha and beta were amplified with iRepertoire arm-PCR. TCRdb reanalysed the multiplex PCR reads using MiXCR and keeps one entry per CDR3 protein. Of some 180,000 distinct CDR3 sequences in the sample, 25% to 35% were seen once. What was sequenced was glioma tissue, nonneoplastic brain tissue, or PBMCs (not recorded which). The source of these receptors is a human donor with low-grade glioma or glioblastoma, undergoing nonglioma brain surgery, or in good health (not recorded which).

This clonotype was counted many times. The V gene is TRBV6-1, the J gene TRBJ2-1, with 11 bases matching TRBD2. V dropped 2 bases and J dropped 0; count of bases not matched to a gene: 9. Per germline, CDR1 MNHNS and CDR2 SASEGT. This CDR3 has 19 amino acids. The CDR3 DNA follows: TGTGCCAGCAGTGAATTCGGGACTAGCGGTTTTAGCTCCTACAATGAGCAGTTCTTC. This codes for CASSEFGTSGFSSYNEQFF.

This clonotype came up a few times. The chain uses TRBV30 and TRBJ2-1, with D possibly TRBD1 on 6 matching bases. V lost 1 base, J lost 10 bases, and 8 bases lay in between. The germline CDR1 and CDR2 sequences are GTSNPN and SVGIG (reference sequence). The CDR3 extends over 11 amino acids. This CDR3 reads CAWSAQGEQFF. Written as DNA, the CDR3 is TGTGCCTGGAGTGCCCAGGGGGAGCAGTTCTTC. The full variable domain, with the rest looked up from reference TRBV30 and TRBJ2-1, is SQTIHQWPATLVQPVGSPLSLECTVEGTSNPNLYWYRQAAGRGLQLLFYSVGIGQISSEVPQNLSASRPQDRQFILSSKKLLLSDSGFYLCAWSAQGEQFFGPGTRLTVL.

Concerning this clonotype: This could be a read error, since a much larger clone is one nucleotide away. Here the CDR3 reads CASYGGQENQPQHF. The CDR3 region has the DNA TGTGCCAGCTACGGGGGACAGGAGAATCAGCCCCAGCATTTT. V and J are TRBV18 and TRBJ1-5, with 8 bases matching TRBD1. Per the germline V gene, CDR1 is KGHSH and CDR2 is LQKENI. V was clipped by 7 bases and J by 4 bases; unmatched bases: 6. CDR3 size: 14 residues.

This clonotype has more than one count but fewer than ten. J is TRBJ1-1 and V is TRBV29-1; D perhaps matches TRBD1 (6 bases). The germline V gene encodes CDR1 SQVTM and CDR2 ANQGSEA. V dropped 3 bases and J dropped 1 base, with 18 bases sitting between them. There are 16 residues in the CDR3. This chain's CDR3 is CSVDSSIGTQNTEAFF. Here the CDR3 DNA reads TGCAGCGTTGACTCGTCGATCGGGACACAGAACACTGAAGCTTTCTTT.

This clonotype was seen at least ten times. This chain links TRBV29-1 with TRBJ1-2, with D uncertain. This CDR3 contains 14 residues. Trimming shortened V by 6 bases and J by 8 bases, and 22 bases separated the two germline ends. Germline V gene lookup returns CDR1 SQVTM and CDR2 ANQGSEA. The CDR3 DNA reads as TGCAGCGTAGATGGGGATTACAAACGAGAAGGCTACACCTTC. It translates to CSVDGDYKREGYTF.

Ten or more counts support this clonotype. This chain links TRBV20-1 with TRBJ1-5, with a weak D call TRBD1 (6 bases). V shed 3 bases and J shed 1 base, with 16 bases lying between them. Germline loops: CDR1 DFQATT, CDR2 SNEGSKA (reference sequence). The CDR3 consists of 16 residues. This CDR3 reads CSARNPTRGSNQPQHF. As DNA, the CDR3 is TGCAGTGCTAGGAACCCGACCAGGGGAAGCAATCAGCCCCAGCATTTT.

This chain links TRBV29-1 with TRBJ2-3; D is unclear. CDR3 length: 13 amino acids. CDR1 SQVTM and CDR2 ANQGSEA come from the germline V gene. Trimming took off 3 bases at V and 2 bases at J, with 9 bases between the two ends. The CDR3 coding sequence is TGCAGCGTTGACTGGCCCACCACAGATACGCAGTATTTT. This translates into CSVDWPTTDTQYF.

This clonotype has more than one count but fewer than ten. This chain connects TRBV19 to TRBJ1-2; a possible D gene is TRBD1 (5 bases). CDR3 size: 12 residues. The germline V and J ends were trimmed by 7 bases and 8 bases, with 14 bases remaining between them. Germline values: CDR1 LNHDA, CDR2 SQIVND (reference sequence). CDR3 protein: CASTVGELGYTF. CDR3 DNA sequence: TGTGCCAGTACCGTGGGGGAGCTAGGCTACACCTTC.

On this clonotype: Possible read error: a much larger clone is one base away. The conserved phenylalanine or tryptophan is not found at the CDR3 terminus, so this likely reflects a read error. The rearrangement joins TRBV11-2 to TRBJ2-7; D remains unclear. Germline V gene sequence: CDR1 SGHAT, CDR2 FQNNGV. V lost 4 bases to trimming and J lost 5 bases, with 12 bases between them. The CDR3 runs to 13 residues. The CDR3 reads CASSSGPQDEQYL. DNA for the CDR3: TGTGCCAGCAGCTCAGGCCCCCAGGACGAGCAGTACCTC.

The chain joins TRBV14 to TRBJ2-3; a weak D match, TRBD2 (7 bases). CDR1 and CDR2 (germline): SGHDN, FVKESK. V lost 4 bases and J lost 2, with 13 bases in between. This CDR3 has 15 residues. The CDR3 DNA sequence: TGTGCCAGCAGCCCCGGGGGGCGGTTCACAGATACGCAGTATTTT. Residues: CASSPGGRFTDTQYF.

V and J are TRBV12-3 or TRBV12-4 and TRBJ2-1, with 10 bases that match TRBD1. Trimming removed 3 bases from V and 9 bases from J; junction bases left unmatched: 5. The CDR3 sequence is 14 residues long. The CDR3 DNA is TGTGCCAGCAGTTTTAGACAGGGGGCAGGTGAGCAGTTCTTC. Protein: CASSFRQGAGEQFF.

This clonotype came up many times. The rearrangement uses TRBV7-8 and TRBJ2-1; the D is unclear. The germline V and J ends were trimmed by 1 base and 8 bases, with 15 bases remaining between them. There are 15 residues in the CDR3. The V gene's germline CDR1 is SGHVS and CDR2 FQNEAQ. The CDR3 spells CASSLERLGIHEQFF. The CDR3 bases are TGTGCCAGCAGCTTAGAGAGATTAGGGATCCATGAGCAGTTCTTC.

V is TRBV27 and J is TRBJ2-1; TRBD1 might be the D (5 bases). V shed 2 bases and J shed 7 bases, with 9 bases lying between them. The germline gives CDR1 MNHEY, CDR2 SMNVEV (reference sequence). The CDR3 has 13 residues. The DNA for the CDR3 is TGTGCCAGCAGTTTACCCCCAGGGAATGAGCAGTTCTTC. Encoded protein: CASSLPPGNEQFF.

This chain connects TRBV9 to TRBJ2-3, with a weak D call TRBD2 (6 bases). Germline CDR1 and CDR2: SGDLS and YYNGEE. The CDR3 has 14 residues. The V gene lost 4 bases and the J gene lost 2 bases, with 11 bases spanning the gap. In DNA, the CDR3 is TGTGCCAGCAGCATTGGGACTTACACAGATACGCAGTATTTT. As protein: CASSIGTYTDTQYF.